This TCR beta chain was identified in a study of T cell responses to AZD1222 COVID-19 vaccine. Here immunoSEQ multiplex PCR was the method, and the copy in TCRdb shows in-frame clones only, minus some. The data show fewer than 120,000 clones, about 85% seen once. Germline values: CDR1 MGHRA, CDR2 YSYEKL. V lost 4 bases to trimming and J lost 2 bases; unmatched junction nucleotides: 3. The CDR3 is 15 residues long. V gene TRBV4-1 combines with J gene TRBJ2-7; TRBD1 aligns across 12 bases. This receptor was obtained from an adult in good health. The material sequenced was peripheral blood, taken on day 0 of AZD1222 vaccination. This CDR3 reads CASSLGTGGPYEQYF. DNA of the CDR3: TGCGCCAGCAGCCTAGGGACAGGGGGCCCCTACGAGCAGTACTTC.